This TCR beta chain is from a study of beta chain features in type 1 diabetes. Study details: Across all samples, fewer than 120,000,000 sorted cells were examined.

Via the markers CD45RO/CCR7/CD25/CD127/CD95/CD27, stem cell-like memory, regulatory, central memory and naive CD4+ cells were sorted. The authors reverse transcribed all of the isolated RNA, so sequencing captured expressed TCRB transcripts. Here immunoSEQ multiplex PCR was the method, and the copy in TCRdb shows in-frame clones only, minus some. The data contain about 410,000 clones, about 15% of them singletons. This CDR3 has 15 amino acids. Looked up from germline, CDR1 is GTSNPN and CDR2 is SVGIG (reference sequence). The V gene end was trimmed by 0 bases and the J gene end by 2 bases; junction bases not matched to a gene: 6.

The chain couples TRBV30 to TRBJ1-2, with 7 nucleotides matching TRBD1. The sequence came from a man younger than 45 in good health. Sequenced sample: naive CD4+ T cells from blood. Written as DNA, the CDR3 is TGTGCCTGGAGTGTACCTCGGACAGGCAACTATGGCTACACCTTC. Translating it yields CAWSVPRTGNYGYTF.